Below, 6 T cell receptor beta chains from the same sample are listed, as sequenced in a study of GPR56 and killer-like receptors on CD4 memory cells. TCRdb reanalyzed the reads, giving one entry per CDR3 protein sequence and no DNA. The data show over a thousand distinct CDR3 sequences, and the top ten clones hold about 13%. Cells were FACS-enriched into one of five CD4+ populations defined by killer cell lectin-like receptor and GPR56 expression. Sequenced input: memory CD4+ T cells from blood. All receptors come from a human donor in good health.

This clonotype is labeled medium-sized (0.01 to 0.1%) based on frequency. This chain joins TRBV7-3 and TRBJ2-3. The CDR3 is 15 amino acids. Per the germline V gene, CDR1 is SGHTA and CDR2 is FQGTGA. CDR3: CASSLTGLTTDTQYF.

This clonotype registers medium-sized by frequency. The rearrangement links TRBV30 to TRBJ1-4; there is no DNA to check the TCRdb D call of TRBD1. The CDR3 loop spans 14 amino acids. CDR1 is GTSNPN and CDR2 is SVGIG in the germline V gene (reference sequence). The CDR3 spells CAWSVTAPNEKLFF.

According to its frequency, this clonotype is large. This chain uses TRBV5-6 with TRBJ2-1; with no DNA, the TCRdb D assignment of TRBD1 cannot be verified. This CDR3 contains 15 residues. CDR1 and CDR2 (germline): SGHDT, YYEEEE. CDR3 amino acids: CASSPGTGRNNEQFF.

This clonotype is medium-sized (0.01 to 0.1%) by frequency. CDR3 in amino acids: CASSPGERREKLFF. The chain recombines TRBV18 with TRBJ1-4; the TCRdb call, TRBD1, lacks DNA for checking. The CDR3 runs to 14 residues. Per the germline V gene, CDR1 is KGHSH and CDR2 is LQKENI.

The chain carries TRBV12-3 or TRBV12-4 and TRBJ1-1; TCRdb indicates TRBD1, and absent DNA this call remains unverified. This CDR3 is 14 amino acids long. The CDR3 is CANKPTGLNTEAFF.

The rearrangement links TRBV20-1 to TRBJ2-7; TCRdb's assignment of TRBD2 cannot be checked, as there is no DNA. The CDR3 sequence is 15 residues long. Per germline, CDR1 DFQATT and CDR2 SNEGSKA (reference sequence). The CDR3 region is CSAPETSGGRYEQYF.